This T cell receptor (beta chain) was identified during a study of T cells in Graves' hyperthyroidism and ophthalmopathy. About the study: Peripheral blood sampling occurred at initial diagnosis, before any treatment.

RNA transcripts were the template for amplifying TCR beta CDR3 regions. With the HTBI primer set, the TCR CDR3 went through a first round of RT-PCR. TCRdb reprocessed the multiplex PCR reads with MiXCR, giving one entry per CDR3 protein. The top ten hold roughly 49% of the sample, which has about 200,000 distinct CDR3 sequences, less than 20% seen once. Trimming took 8 bases from V and 3 from J, leaving 14 bases between them. The CDR3 has 13 residues. Germline V gene data show CDR1 as GTSNPN and CDR2 as SVGIG (reference sequence). The specimen was blood. The sequence was obtained from a woman in her forties or fifties with Graves' hyperthyroidism. The chain has TRBV30 and TRBJ2-1; D ambiguous. The CDR3 loop is CARTSMLYNEQFF. In DNA, the CDR3 is TGTGCCCGTACTTCTATGCTCTACAATGAGCAGTTCTTC.